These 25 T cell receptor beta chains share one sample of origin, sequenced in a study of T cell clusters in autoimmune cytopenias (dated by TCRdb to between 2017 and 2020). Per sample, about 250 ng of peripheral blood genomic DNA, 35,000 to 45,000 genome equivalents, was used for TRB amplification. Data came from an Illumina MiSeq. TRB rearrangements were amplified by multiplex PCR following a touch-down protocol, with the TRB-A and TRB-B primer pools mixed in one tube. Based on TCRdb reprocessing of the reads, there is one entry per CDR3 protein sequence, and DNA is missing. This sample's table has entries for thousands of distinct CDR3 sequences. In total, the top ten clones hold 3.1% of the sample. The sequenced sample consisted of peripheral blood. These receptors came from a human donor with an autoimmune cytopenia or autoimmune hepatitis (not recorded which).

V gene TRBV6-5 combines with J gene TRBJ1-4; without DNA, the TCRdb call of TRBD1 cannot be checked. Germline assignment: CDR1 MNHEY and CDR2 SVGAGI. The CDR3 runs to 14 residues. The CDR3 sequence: CASSSQGDNEKLFF.

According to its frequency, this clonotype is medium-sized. CDR3 protein: CASSIPSGALRTDTQYF. J is TRBJ2-3 and V is TRBV19. Germline V CDR1 and CDR2: LNHDA, SQIVND (reference sequence). This CDR3 is built from 17 residues.

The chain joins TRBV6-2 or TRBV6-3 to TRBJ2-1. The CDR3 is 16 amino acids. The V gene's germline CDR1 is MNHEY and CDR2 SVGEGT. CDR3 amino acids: CASSTDVGTSYNEQFF.

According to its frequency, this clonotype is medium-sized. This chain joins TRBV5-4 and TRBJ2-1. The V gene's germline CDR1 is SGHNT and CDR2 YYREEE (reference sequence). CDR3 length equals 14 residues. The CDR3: CASRSDHFYNEQFF.

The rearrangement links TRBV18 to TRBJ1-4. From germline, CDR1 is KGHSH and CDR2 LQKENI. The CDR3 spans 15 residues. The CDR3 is CASSPQLRTNEKLFF.

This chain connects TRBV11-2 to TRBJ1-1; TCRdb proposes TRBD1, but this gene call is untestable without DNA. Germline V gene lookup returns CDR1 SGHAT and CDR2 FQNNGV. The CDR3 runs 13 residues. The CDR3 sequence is CASSQRQLLAAFF.

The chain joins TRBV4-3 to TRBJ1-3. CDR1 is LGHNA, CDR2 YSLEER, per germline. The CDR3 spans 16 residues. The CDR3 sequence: CASSQVLDGHRNTIYF.

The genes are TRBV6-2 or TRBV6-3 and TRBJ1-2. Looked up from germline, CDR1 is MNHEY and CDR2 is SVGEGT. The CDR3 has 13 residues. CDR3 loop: CASSPRTAGGYTF.

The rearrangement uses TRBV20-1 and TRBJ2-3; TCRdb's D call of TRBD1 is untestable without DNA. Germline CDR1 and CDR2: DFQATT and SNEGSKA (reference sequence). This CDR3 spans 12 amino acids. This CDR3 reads CSATGTTDTQYF.

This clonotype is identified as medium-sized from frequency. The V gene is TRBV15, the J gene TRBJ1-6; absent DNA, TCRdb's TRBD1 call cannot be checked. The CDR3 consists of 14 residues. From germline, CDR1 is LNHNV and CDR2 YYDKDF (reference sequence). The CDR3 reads CATSRDPLTRSLHF.

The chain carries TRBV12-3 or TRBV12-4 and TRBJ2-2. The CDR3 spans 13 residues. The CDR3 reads CASTSLNTGELFF.

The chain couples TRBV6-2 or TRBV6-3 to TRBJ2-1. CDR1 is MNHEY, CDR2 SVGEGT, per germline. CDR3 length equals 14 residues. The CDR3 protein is CASSYGQLYNEQFF.

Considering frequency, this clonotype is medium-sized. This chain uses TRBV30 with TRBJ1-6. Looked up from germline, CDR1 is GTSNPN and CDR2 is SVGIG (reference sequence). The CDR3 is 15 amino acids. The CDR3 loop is CAWSVTSPWASPLHF. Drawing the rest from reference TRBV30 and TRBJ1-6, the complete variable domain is SQTIHQWPATLVQPVGSPLSLECTVEGTSNPNLYWYRQAAGRGLQLLFYSVGIGQISSEVPQNLSASRPQDRQFILSSKKLLLSDSGFYLCAWSVTSPWASPLHFGNGTRLTVT.

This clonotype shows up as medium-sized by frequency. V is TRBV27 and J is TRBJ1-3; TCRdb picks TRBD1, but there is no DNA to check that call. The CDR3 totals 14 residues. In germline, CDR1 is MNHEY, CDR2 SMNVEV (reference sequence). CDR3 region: CASSKQGAGNTIYF.

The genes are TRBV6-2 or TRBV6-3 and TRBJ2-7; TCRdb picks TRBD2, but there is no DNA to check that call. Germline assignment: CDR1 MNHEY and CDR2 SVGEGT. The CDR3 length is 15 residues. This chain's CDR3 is CASSYVAGDWYEQYF.

The CDR3 protein is CAWRGLGVNTEAFF. The rearrangement joins TRBV30 to TRBJ1-1; TCRdb's D gene call, TRBD1, goes unchecked for lack of DNA. The length of the CDR3 is 14 residues. Per the germline V gene, CDR1 is GTSNPN and CDR2 is SVGIG (reference sequence). Full variable domain (missing parts from reference TRBV30 and TRBJ1-1): SQTIHQWPATLVQPVGSPLSLECTVEGTSNPNLYWYRQAAGRGLQLLFYSVGIGQISSEVPQNLSASRPQDRQFILSSKKLLLSDSGFYLCAWRGLGVNTEAFFGQGTRLTVV.

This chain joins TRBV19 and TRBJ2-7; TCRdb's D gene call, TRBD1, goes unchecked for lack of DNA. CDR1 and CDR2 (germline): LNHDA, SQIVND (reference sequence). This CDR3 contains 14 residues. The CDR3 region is CASSNRDRYYEQYF.

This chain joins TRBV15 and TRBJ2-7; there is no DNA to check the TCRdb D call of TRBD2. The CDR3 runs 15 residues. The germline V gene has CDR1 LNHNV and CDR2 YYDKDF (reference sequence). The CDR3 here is CATSTIGLAGGEQYF. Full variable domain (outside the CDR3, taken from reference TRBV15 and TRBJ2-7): DAMVIQNPRYQVTQFGKPVTLSCSQTLNHNVMYWYQQKSSQAPKLLFHYYDKDFNNEADTPDNFQSRRPNTSFCFLDIRSPGLGDTAMYLCATSTIGLAGGEQYFGPGTRLTVT.

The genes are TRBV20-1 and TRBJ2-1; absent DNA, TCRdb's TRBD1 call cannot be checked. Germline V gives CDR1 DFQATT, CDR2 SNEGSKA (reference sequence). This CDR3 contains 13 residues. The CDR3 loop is CSASRDRGHEQFF.

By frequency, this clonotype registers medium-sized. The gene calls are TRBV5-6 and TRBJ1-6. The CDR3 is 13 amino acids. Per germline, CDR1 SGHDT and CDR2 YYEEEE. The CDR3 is CASSLTQSSPLHF.

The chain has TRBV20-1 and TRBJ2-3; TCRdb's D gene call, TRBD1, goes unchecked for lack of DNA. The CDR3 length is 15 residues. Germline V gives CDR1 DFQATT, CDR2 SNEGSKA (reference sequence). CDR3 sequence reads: CSASPRDRATDTQYF.

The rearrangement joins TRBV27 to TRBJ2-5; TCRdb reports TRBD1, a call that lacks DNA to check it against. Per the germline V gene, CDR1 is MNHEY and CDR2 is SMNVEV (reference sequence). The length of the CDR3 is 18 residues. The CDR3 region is CASSSRGVGFPSGETQYF.

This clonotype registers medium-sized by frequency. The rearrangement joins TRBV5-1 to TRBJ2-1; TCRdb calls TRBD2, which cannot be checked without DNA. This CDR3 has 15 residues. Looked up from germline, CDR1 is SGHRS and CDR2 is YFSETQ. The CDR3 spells CASGTREGLGNEQFF.

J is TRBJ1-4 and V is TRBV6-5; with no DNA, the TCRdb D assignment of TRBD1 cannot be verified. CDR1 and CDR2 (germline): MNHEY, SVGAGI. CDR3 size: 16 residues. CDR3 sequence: CASNRSPGQLNEKLFF.

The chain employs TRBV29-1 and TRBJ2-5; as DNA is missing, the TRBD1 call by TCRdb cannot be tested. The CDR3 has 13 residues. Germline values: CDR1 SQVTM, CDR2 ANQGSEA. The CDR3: CSVGGISSYEQYF.